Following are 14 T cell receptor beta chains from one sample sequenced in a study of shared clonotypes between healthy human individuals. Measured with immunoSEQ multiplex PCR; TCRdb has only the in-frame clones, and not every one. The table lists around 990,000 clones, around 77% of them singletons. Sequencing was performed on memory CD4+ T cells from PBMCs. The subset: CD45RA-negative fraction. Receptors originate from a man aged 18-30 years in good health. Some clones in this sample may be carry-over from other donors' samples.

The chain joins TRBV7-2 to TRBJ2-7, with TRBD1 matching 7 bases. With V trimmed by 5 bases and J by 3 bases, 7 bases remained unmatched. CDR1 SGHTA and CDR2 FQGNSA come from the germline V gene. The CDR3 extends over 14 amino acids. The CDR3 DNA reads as TGTGCCAGCAGCCGAAGACAGGGATACTACGAGCAGTACTTC. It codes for CASSRRQGYYEQYF. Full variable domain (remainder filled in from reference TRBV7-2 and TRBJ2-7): GAGVSQSPSNKVTEKGKDVELRCDPISGHTALYWYRQSLGQGLEFLIYFQGNSAPDKSGLPSDRFSAERTGGSVSTLTIQRTQQEDSAVYLCASSRRQGYYEQYFGPGTRLTVT.

The CDR3: CACKTLGMEQFF. The CDR3 DNA sequence: TGTGCCTGTAAAACACTAGGGATGGAGCAGTTCTTC. This chain uses TRBV30 with TRBJ2-1, with D possibly matching TRBD2 (5 bases). CDR1 is GTSNPN, CDR2 SVGIG, per germline (reference sequence). Trimming left V 6 bases short and J 10 bases short, with 16 bases between. The CDR3 has 12 residues.

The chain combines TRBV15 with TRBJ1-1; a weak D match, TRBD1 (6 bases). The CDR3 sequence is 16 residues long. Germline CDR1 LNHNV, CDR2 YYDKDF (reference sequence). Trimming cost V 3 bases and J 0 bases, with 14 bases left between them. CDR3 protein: CATSSDIGQMNTEAFF. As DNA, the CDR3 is TGTGCCACCAGCAGTGATATCGGACAGATGAACACTGAAGCTTTCTTT.

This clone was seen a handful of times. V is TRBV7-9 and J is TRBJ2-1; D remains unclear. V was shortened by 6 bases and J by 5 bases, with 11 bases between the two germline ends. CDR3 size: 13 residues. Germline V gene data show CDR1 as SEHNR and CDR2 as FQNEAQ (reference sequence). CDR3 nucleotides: TGTGCCAGCAGGCTTAGTGGGGACAATGAGCAGTTCTTC. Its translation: CASRLSGDNEQFF.

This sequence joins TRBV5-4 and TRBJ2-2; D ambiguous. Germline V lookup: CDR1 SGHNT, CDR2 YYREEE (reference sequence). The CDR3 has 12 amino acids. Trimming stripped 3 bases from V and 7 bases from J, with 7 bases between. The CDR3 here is CASSSLGGELFF. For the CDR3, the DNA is TGTGCCAGCAGCTCCCTGGGCGGGGAGCTGTTTTTT.

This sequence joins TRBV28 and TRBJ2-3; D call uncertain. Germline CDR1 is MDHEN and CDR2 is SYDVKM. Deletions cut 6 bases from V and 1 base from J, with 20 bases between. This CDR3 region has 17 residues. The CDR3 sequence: CASSLRKTGIGTDTQYF. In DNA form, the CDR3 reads TGTGCCAGCAGCTTACGAAAGACCGGAATTGGCACAGATACGCAGTATTTT.

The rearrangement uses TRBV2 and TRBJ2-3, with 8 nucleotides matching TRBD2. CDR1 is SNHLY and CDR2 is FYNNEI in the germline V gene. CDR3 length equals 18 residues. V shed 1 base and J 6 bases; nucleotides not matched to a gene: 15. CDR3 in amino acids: CASSEGRTSGSGGDTQYF. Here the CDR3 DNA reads TGTGCCAGCAGTGAAGGGAGAACTAGCGGATCTGGGGGCGATACGCAGTATTTT.

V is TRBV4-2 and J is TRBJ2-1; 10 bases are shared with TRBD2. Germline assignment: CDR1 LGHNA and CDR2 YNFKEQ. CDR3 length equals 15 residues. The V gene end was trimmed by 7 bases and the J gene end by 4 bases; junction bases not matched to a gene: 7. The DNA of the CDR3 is TGTGCCAGCACCTCAAGGACTAGCGGATACAATGAGCAGTTCTTC. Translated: CASTSRTSGYNEQFF.

The CDR3 bases are TGTGCTAGTAGTGCGTCTGGGGCCAACGTCCTGACTTTC. This encodes CASSASGANVLTF. The V call is TRBV12-5, the J call TRBJ2-6; no clear D. Looked up from germline, CDR1 is LGHNT and CDR2 is FRNRAP. The CDR3 consists of 13 residues. V was clipped by 8 bases and J by 1 base, with 6 bases between them.

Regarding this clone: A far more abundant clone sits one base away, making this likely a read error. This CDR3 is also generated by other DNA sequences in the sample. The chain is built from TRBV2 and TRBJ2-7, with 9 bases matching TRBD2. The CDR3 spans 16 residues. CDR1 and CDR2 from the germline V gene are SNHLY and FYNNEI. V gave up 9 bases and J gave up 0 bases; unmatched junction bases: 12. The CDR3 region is CASKGLAVTDSYEQYF. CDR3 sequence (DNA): TGTGCCAGTAAGGGACTAGCTGTAACTGACTCCTACGAGCAGTACTTC.

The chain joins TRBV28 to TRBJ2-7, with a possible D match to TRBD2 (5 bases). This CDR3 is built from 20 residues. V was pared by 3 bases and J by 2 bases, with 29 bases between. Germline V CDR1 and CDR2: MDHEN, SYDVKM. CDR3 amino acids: CASSFARRGTQRTSAYEQYF. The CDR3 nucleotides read TGTGCCAGCAGTTTCGCCCGACGGGGAACACAGAGAACATCCGCCTACGAGCAGTACTTC.

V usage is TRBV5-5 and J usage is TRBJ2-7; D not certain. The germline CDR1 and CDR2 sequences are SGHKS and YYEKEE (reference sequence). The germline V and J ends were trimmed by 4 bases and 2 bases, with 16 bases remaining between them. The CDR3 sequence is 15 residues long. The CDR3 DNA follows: TGTGCCAGCAGCCTGGTGGGGTCAGTTACCTACGAGCAGTACTTC. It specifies CASSLVGSVTYEQYF.

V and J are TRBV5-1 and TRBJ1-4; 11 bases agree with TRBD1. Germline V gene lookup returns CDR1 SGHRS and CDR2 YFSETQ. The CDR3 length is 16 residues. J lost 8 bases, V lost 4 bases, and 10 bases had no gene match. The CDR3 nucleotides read TGCGCCAGCAGCCCGACGCTGGGACAGGGGGACGAAAAACTGTTTTTT. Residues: CASSPTLGQGDEKLFF.

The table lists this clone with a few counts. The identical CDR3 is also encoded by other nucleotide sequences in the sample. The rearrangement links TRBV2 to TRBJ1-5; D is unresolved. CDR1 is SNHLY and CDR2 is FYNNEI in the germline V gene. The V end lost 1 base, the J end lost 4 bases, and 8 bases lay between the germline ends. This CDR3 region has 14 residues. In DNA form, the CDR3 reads TGTGCCAGCAGTGAAGGTCGGGGAAATCAGCCCCAGCATTTT. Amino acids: CASSEGRGNQPQHF.